These 13 T cell receptor beta chains share one sample of origin, sequenced in a study of shared clonotypes between healthy human individuals. CD8 cells classed as naive were CD45RO-negative and positively selected for CCR7, excluding terminally differentiated effector memory CD45RA+ cells. TCRdb's table, derived via immunoSEQ multiplex PCR, lists solely in-frame clones and lacks some. The data hold approximately 840,000 clones, with around 96% observed a single time. Material: naive CD8+ T cells sorted from blood. The receptor set was obtained from a man in his thirties or forties in good health.

The rearrangement uses TRBV6-4 and TRBJ2-7; D unclear. V lost 5 bases, J lost 5 bases, and 10 bases lay in between. This CDR3 has 12 amino acids. CDR1 MRHNA and CDR2 SNTAGT come from the germline V gene. The CDR3 is CASSHLPNEQYF. CDR3 nucleotides: TGTGCCAGCAGTCACTTACCAAACGAGCAGTACTTC.

The chain employs TRBV4-3 and TRBJ2-1, with unresolved D. This CDR3 region has 15 residues. Germline V gives CDR1 LGHNA, CDR2 YSLEER. The ends were cut back, 0 bases at V and 4 bases at J, with 10 bases in the middle. For the CDR3, the DNA is TGCGCCAGCAGCCAAGAAATCGGCGATTACAATGAGCAGTTCTTC. Translated: CASSQEIGDYNEQFF.

The chain joins TRBV11-2 to TRBJ2-5; 7 bases line up with TRBD2. The V and J ends lost 1 base and 3 bases, in that order; junction bases with no gene match: 5. The CDR3 spans 15 residues. Germline lookup yields CDR1 SGHAT and CDR2 FQNNGV. This chain's CDR3 is CASSLGLAGEETQYF. The CDR3 nucleotides are TGTGCCAGCAGCTTAGGACTAGCCGGGGAAGAGACCCAGTACTTC. Full variable domain (outside the CDR3, taken from reference TRBV11-2 and TRBJ2-5): EAGVAQSPRYKIIEKRQSVAFWCNPISGHATLYWYQQILGQGPKLLIQFQNNGVVDDSQLPKDRFSAERLKGVDSTLKIQPAKLEDSAVYLCASSLGLAGEETQYFGPGTRLLVL.

This rearrangement joins TRBV11-2 to TRBJ1-2, with 8 bases fitting TRBD1. Germline assignment: CDR1 SGHAT and CDR2 FQNNGV. The ends lost 5 bases at V and 0 bases at J; junction bases unmatched: 5. The CDR3 consists of 15 residues. The CDR3 coding sequence is TGTGCCAGCAGCGCGACAGGGGCCCCTAACTATGGCTACACCTTC. This translates into CASSATGAPNYGYTF.

The genes are TRBV5-5 and TRBJ1-2; no definite D call. The CDR3 has 15 residues. The V and J ends lost 0 bases and 3 bases respectively, with 12 bases between them. From germline, CDR1 is SGHKS and CDR2 YYEKEE (reference sequence). CDR3 sequence reads: CASSLEDTRHYGYTF. The CDR3 region has the DNA TGTGCCAGCAGCTTGGAGGATACGAGGCACTATGGCTACACCTTC.

In its sample, this clone was seen once. The chain joins TRBV11-2 to TRBJ2-3; no reliable D call. CDR1 SGHAT and CDR2 FQNNGV come from the germline V gene. The CDR3 spans 13 residues. Trimming cost V 1 base and J 4 bases, with 6 bases left between them. CDR3 sequence reads: CASSLVDPDTQYF. Here the CDR3 DNA reads TGTGCCAGCAGCTTAGTTGACCCAGATACGCAGTATTTT.

The chain recombines TRBV27 with TRBJ1-2, with a possible D match to TRBD1 (6 bases). This CDR3 region has 13 residues. Trimming took 5 bases from V and 8 from J, leaving 15 bases between them. Germline V gene sequence: CDR1 MNHEY, CDR2 SMNVEV (reference sequence). The CDR3 DNA follows: TGTGCCAGCAGTCCCCGGGGGCTAAAAGGCTACACCTTC. Translated, it gives CASSPRGLKGYTF.

This clone was observed once. The rearrangement uses TRBV29-1 and TRBJ2-7; TRBD2 is a possible D gene (6 bases). The CDR3 is 14 residues long. The germline V gene encodes CDR1 SQVTM and CDR2 ANQGSEA. Trimming removed 0 bases from V and 2 bases from J, with 11 bases in between. The CDR3 DNA is TGCAGCGTTGAAGAGGGGACTTCGACCTACGAGCAGTACTTC. Protein sequence: CSVEEGTSTYEQYF.

For the CDR3, the DNA is TGCGCCAGCAGCCACCGGGGAGGGGGCTGGGATGGCTACACCTTC. As protein: CASSHRGGGWDGYTF. This chain joins TRBV4-1 and TRBJ1-2, with 7 bases that match TRBD1. Germline values: CDR1 MGHRA, CDR2 YSYEKL. The CDR3 sequence is 15 residues long. Trimming removed 3 bases from V and 6 bases from J; junction bases left unmatched: 10.

The rearrangement links TRBV7-3 to TRBJ2-7; maybe TRBD1 (5 bases). Trimming pared 3 bases from V and 5 bases from J, leaving 14 bases between. The CDR3 covers 14 residues. CDR1 is SGHTA and CDR2 is FQGTGA in the germline V gene. The CDR3 DNA reads as TGTGCCAGCAGCTTTAGGGCAGGGTCGGACGAGCAGTACTTC. Translation gives CASSFRAGSDEQYF.

This clone was seen only once. Other DNA sequences of this sample code for an identical CDR3. The rearrangement joins TRBV5-1 to TRBJ2-1; perhaps TRBD2 as D (5 bases). Trimming left V 0 bases short and J 3 bases short, with 10 bases between. Germline lookup yields CDR1 SGHRS and CDR2 YFSETQ. The CDR3 is made up of 15 amino acids. CDR3 sequence reads: CASSLGREYYNEQFF. The CDR3 DNA sequence: TGCGCCAGCAGCTTGGGTCGGGAATACTACAATGAGCAGTTCTTC.

The V call is TRBV6-6, the J call TRBJ2-5, with a possible D match to TRBD1 (5 bases). Germline assignment: CDR1 MNHNY and CDR2 SVGAGI (reference sequence). V was cut by 2 bases and J by 5 bases, with 15 bases left in between. The CDR3 runs 15 residues. The CDR3 loop is CASSYLFEDKETQYF. CDR3 DNA sequence: TGTGCCAGCAGTTACCTCTTTGAGGACAAGGAGACCCAGTACTTC.

This clone was found once. The rearrangement joins TRBV5-5 to TRBJ2-7, with D tentatively TRBD1 or TRBD2 (5 bases each). V was cut by 4 bases and J by 2 bases, with 10 bases left in between. CDR1 is SGHKS and CDR2 is YYEKEE in the germline V gene (reference sequence). This CDR3 comprises 13 residues. The CDR3 nucleotides are TGTGCCAGCAGCCGGGACCGAGCCTACGAGCAGTACTTC. As protein: CASSRDRAYEQYF.